The 19 T cell receptor beta chains listed next were all sequenced from one sample in a study of T cell responses to AZD1222 COVID-19 vaccine. Sequencing used immunoSEQ multiplex PCR; TCRdb keeps in-frame clones, though not all of them. The table has over 120,000 clones, about 93% seen once. The specimen was peripheral blood, collected on day 0 of AZD1222 vaccination. All receptors come from an adult in good health.

The chain has TRBV30 and TRBJ2-1, with 7 bases fitting TRBD2. Per germline, CDR1 GTSNPN and CDR2 SVGIG (reference sequence). This CDR3 spans 16 amino acids. V gave up 0 bases and J gave up 0 bases; unmatched junction bases: 5. CDR3 sequence (DNA): TGTGCCTGGAGTGTACTGGGCGGGAGCTCCTACAATGAGCAGTTCTTC. This gives the protein CAWSVLGGSSYNEQFF.

The rearrangement joins TRBV28 to TRBJ2-1; D remains ambiguous. The CDR3 length is 12 residues. The V gene lost 6 bases and the J gene lost 5 bases, with 8 bases spanning the gap. Per germline, CDR1 MDHEN and CDR2 SYDVKM. The CDR3 sequence is CASSPPNNEQFF. The CDR3 DNA reads TGTGCCAGCAGCCCACCCAACAATGAGCAGTTCTTC.

The chain combines TRBV11-2 with TRBJ2-1, with D uncertain. The CDR3 sequence is 12 residues long. V lost 5 bases and J lost 7, with 9 bases in between. Germline-derived CDR1 and CDR2 are SGHAT and FQNNGV. This chain's CDR3 is CASSPTWNEQFF. The CDR3 region has the DNA TGTGCCAGCAGCCCGACTTGGAATGAGCAGTTCTTC.

The chain joins TRBV5-6 to TRBJ1-2, with TRBD1 matching 7 bases. Losses at the gene ends were 3 bases for V and 0 bases for J; bases not matched to a gene: 5. Germline assignment: CDR1 SGHDT and CDR2 YYEEEE. CDR3 size: 15 residues. In DNA form, the CDR3 reads TGTGCCAGCAGCTCGGACAGGAACTCTAACTATGGCTACACCTTC. This codes for CASSSDRNSNYGYTF.

This chain joins TRBV7-9 and TRBJ2-7, with 9 bases fitting TRBD1. The trim removed 5 bases at V and 4 bases at J, leaving 3 bases unmatched. Per the germline V gene, CDR1 is SEHNR and CDR2 is FQNEAQ (reference sequence). The CDR3 sequence is 13 residues long. CDR3 in amino acids: CASSRDRVYEQYF. The CDR3 nucleotides are TGTGCCAGCAGCCGGGACAGGGTTTACGAGCAGTACTTC.

The gene calls are TRBV19 and TRBJ2-5; D may match TRBD1 or TRBD2 (5 bases each). The germline CDR1 and CDR2 sequences are LNHDA and SQIVND (reference sequence). The CDR3 consists of 14 residues. V dropped 6 bases and J dropped 5 bases, with 16 bases sitting between them. CDR3 bases: TGTGCCAGTAGCACCTTAGCGTGGGGGGAGACCCAGTACTTC. Protein: CASSTLAWGETQYF.

V and J are TRBV5-4 and TRBJ2-7; D remains unclear. The CDR3 has 14 residues. Trimming removed 1 base at V and 2 bases at J, with 10 bases between. The germline V gene has CDR1 SGHNT and CDR2 YYREEE (reference sequence). In DNA form, the CDR3 reads TGTGCCAGCAGCTTGCGGGCTGGGCCCTACGAGCAGTACTTC. Amino acid sequence: CASSLRAGPYEQYF.

The CDR3 protein is CASSGTGGFGTQYF. CDR3 DNA sequence: TGTGCCAGTAGCGGGACAGGGGGCTTTGGGACCCAGTACTTC. The V call is TRBV19, the J call TRBJ2-5; 12 bases map to TRBD1. The CDR3 length is 14 residues. V lost 6 bases to trimming and J lost 7 bases; unmatched junction nucleotides: 6. Germline V gene sequence: CDR1 LNHDA, CDR2 SQIVND (reference sequence).

The chain links TRBV5-4 to TRBJ2-1; 9 nucleotides align to TRBD1. Germline V gene lookup returns CDR1 SGHNT and CDR2 YYREEE (reference sequence). The ends lost 4 bases at V and 7 bases at J; junction bases unmatched: 9. The CDR3 spans 15 residues. The CDR3 sequence is CASSDGTGTKNEQFF. CDR3 sequence (DNA): TGTGCCAGCAGCGACGGGACAGGGACCAAAAATGAGCAGTTCTTC.

This clone was seen a few times. The chain has TRBV24-1 and TRBJ2-2, with 8 bases fitting TRBD2. In germline, CDR1 is KGHDR, CDR2 SFDVKD. J gave up 3 bases and V 0 bases, and 5 bases lay outside the gene matches. CDR3 length: 17 residues. The CDR3 loop reads CATSDLSRGGDTGELFF. The CDR3 region has the DNA TGTGCCACCAGTGATTTGTCCCGGGGGGGAGACACCGGGGAGCTGTTTTTT.

The chain carries TRBV28 and TRBJ2-7, with 9 bases aligning to TRBD2. Germline CDR1 is MDHEN and CDR2 is SYDVKM. V trimming: 5 bases; J trimming: 4 bases; junction bases outside the gene matches: 3. This CDR3 is 13 amino acids long. Written as DNA, the CDR3 is TGTGCCAGCAGTCCGCTAGCGGGGTACGAGCAGTACTTC. Translated, it gives CASSPLAGYEQYF.

CDR3 in DNA: TGTGCCAGCTCACAGGGGCAGGCAACTAATGAAAAACTGTTTTTT. Protein product: CASSQGQATNEKLFF. The V gene is TRBV18, the J gene TRBJ1-4, with D maybe TRBD1 (5 bases). The germline CDR1 and CDR2 sequences are KGHSH and LQKENI. Trimming pared 4 bases from V and 0 bases from J, leaving 9 bases between. The CDR3 loop spans 15 amino acids.

The chain employs TRBV20-1 and TRBJ2-7; 12 nucleotides agree with TRBD2. V lost 6 bases to trimming and J lost 2 bases; unmatched junction nucleotides: 20. Germline loops: CDR1 DFQATT, CDR2 SNEGSKA (reference sequence). This CDR3 contains 19 residues. DNA of the CDR3: TGCAGTGCCAGTAGGACCGGGACTAGCGGGTCTACGAAACCCTACGAGCAGTACTTC. Translating gives CSASRTGTSGSTKPYEQYF.

The CDR3 region is CASSPLTRSYEQYF. CDR3 DNA sequence: TGTGCCAGCAGCCCCCTTACACGCTCCTACGAGCAGTACTTC. The rearrangement joins TRBV3-1 (or the pseudogene TRBV3-2) to TRBJ2-7; D not certain. CDR1 and CDR2 from the germline V gene are LGHDT and YNNKEL (reference sequence). V was pared by 4 bases and J by 0 bases, with 10 bases between. This CDR3 is built from 14 residues.

The chain carries TRBV11-3 and TRBJ2-5; TRBD1 might be the D (6 bases). CDR1 SGHNT and CDR2 YENEEA come from the germline V gene. V was cut by 1 base and J by 5 bases, with 17 bases left in between. CDR3 size: 16 residues. The CDR3 region has the DNA TGTGCCAGCAGCTTAGGGGACCAGGGGTCTCGGGAGACCCAGTACTTC. It translates to CASSLGDQGSRETQYF.

The rearrangement uses TRBV5-6 and TRBJ2-7; D unclear. The CDR3 is made up of 14 amino acids. Germline V gene data show CDR1 as SGHDT and CDR2 as YYEEEE. Trimming removed 4 bases from V and 2 bases from J, with 13 bases in between. CDR3 region: CASSPVGETYEQYF. As DNA, the CDR3 is TGTGCCAGCAGCCCCGTCGGAGAGACCTACGAGCAGTACTTC.

The chain links TRBV4-2 to TRBJ2-7; 9 bases align to TRBD1. With V trimmed by 4 bases and J by 4 bases, 8 bases remained unmatched. The CDR3 totals 15 residues. CDR1 and CDR2 (germline): LGHNA, YNFKEQ. The CDR3 bases are TGTGCCAGCAGCCCCTCGACAGGGGGGATTTACGAGCAGTACTTC. This sequence encodes CASSPSTGGIYEQYF.

The chain links TRBV7-6 to TRBJ2-5, with TRBD1 as a possible D gene (6 bases). CDR1 SGHVS and CDR2 FNYEAQ come from the germline V gene. Trimming stripped 1 base from V and 2 bases from J, with 11 bases between. This CDR3 region has 15 residues. The CDR3 bases are TGTGCCAGCAGCTTAGAGCAGGGGCTTCAAGAGACCCAGTACTTC. Its protein product is CASSLEQGLQETQYF.

V gene TRBV27 combines with J gene TRBJ1-5, with 7 bases identical to TRBD1. J gave up 4 bases and V 5 bases, and 8 bases lay outside the gene matches. This CDR3 is 15 amino acids long. Germline assignment: CDR1 MNHEY and CDR2 SMNVEV (reference sequence). CDR3 amino acids: CASSPSDRWNQPQHF. The CDR3 DNA is TGTGCCAGCAGTCCATCGGACAGGTGGAATCAGCCCCAGCATTTT.